These 26 T cell receptor beta chains were all obtained from the same sample, sequenced in a study of T cell repertoires in ileal Crohn's disease. Time point noted: inflamed ileum from the surgical specimen. Clones were read by immunoSEQ multiplex PCR, and TCRdb kept only the in-frame ones, dropping some. The sample yields around 9,800 clones, roughly 87% seen once. The sequencing sample was made of ileal tissue. All receptors come from an adult with Crohn's disease.

The chain is built from TRBV19 and TRBJ2-1; D is possibly TRBD2 (5 bases). The V gene lost 4 bases and the J gene lost 7 bases, with 11 bases spanning the gap. The CDR3 covers 13 residues. Germline lookup yields CDR1 LNHDA and CDR2 SQIVND (reference sequence). The chain's CDR3 is CASSKPSPNEQFF. The CDR3 DNA follows: TGTGCCAGTAGTAAGCCTAGCCCTAATGAGCAGTTCTTC.

The V call is TRBV7-2, the J call TRBJ2-2; D gene uncertain. Germline CDR1 reads SGHTA; CDR2 reads FQGNSA. This CDR3 contains 13 residues. V gave up 5 bases and J gave up 6 bases, with 10 bases separating them. The CDR3 region has the DNA TGTGCCAGCAGCGCGCTGAAGGCCGGGGAGCTGTTTTTT. It yields the protein CASSALKAGELFF.

The chain recombines TRBV4-2 with TRBJ2-4; 9 bases fit TRBD2. V lost 0 bases and J lost 6; bases outside the gene matches: 9. The CDR3 totals 17 residues. Germline lookup yields CDR1 LGHNA and CDR2 YNFKEQ. The CDR3 is CASSQDQSAGGRNIQYF. In DNA, the CDR3 is TGTGCCAGCAGCCAAGATCAATCAGCGGGAGGAAGAAACATTCAGTACTTC.

The gene calls are TRBV7-2 and TRBJ2-3; 15 bases are a match to TRBD2. Germline V gene sequence: CDR1 SGHTA, CDR2 FQGNSA. This CDR3 is 17 amino acids long. The V gene end was trimmed by 5 bases and the J gene end by 7 bases; junction bases not matched to a gene: 10. CDR3 DNA sequence: TGTGCCAGCAGCCCCGGTGGGACTAGCGGGAGGTATTATACGCAGTATTTT. The encoded protein is CASSPGGTSGRYYTQYF.

This chain joins TRBV5-1 and TRBJ1-5; possibly TRBD1 for D (5 bases). Germline CDR1 reads SGHRS; CDR2 reads YFSETQ. Trimming removed 2 bases at V and 4 bases at J, with 13 bases between. CDR3 size: 15 residues. The DNA for the CDR3 is TGCGCCAGCAGCTTATCAAACGGGGGTAATCAGCCCCAGCATTTT. Amino acids: CASSLSNGGNQPQHF.

The genes are TRBV5-4 and TRBJ2-3; D perhaps matches TRBD2 (5 bases). The CDR3 is 16 residues long. Germline values: CDR1 SGHNT, CDR2 YYREEE (reference sequence). Deletions cut 4 bases from V and 0 bases from J, with 15 bases between. The CDR3 reads CASSPSRGVSTDTQYF. The CDR3 nucleotides are TGTGCCAGCAGCCCCAGTCGGGGTGTTAGCACAGATACGCAGTATTTT.

The J gene is TRBJ1-4, the V gene TRBV25-1; 7 nucleotides line up with TRBD1. The germline V gene encodes CDR1 MGHDK and CDR2 SYGVNS. The ends lost 8 bases at V and 8 bases at J; junction bases unmatched: 8. The CDR3 spans 13 residues. The CDR3 nucleotides read TGTGCCAGCGGAGGGGGCCTTAGGGAAAAACTGTTTTTT. This encodes CASGGGLREKLFF.

Note on this clone: Other DNA sequences in the sample encode the same CDR3. The rearrangement links TRBV5-1 to TRBJ1-4; D remains unclear. The CDR3 runs 11 residues. Trimming removed 5 bases at V and 4 bases at J, with 3 bases between. Germline values: CDR1 SGHRS, CDR2 YFSETQ. The CDR3 bases are TGCGCCAGCAGACTTAATGAAAAACTGTTTTTT. Translated: CASRLNEKLFF.

The chain carries TRBV28 and TRBJ1-5; 10 nucleotides line up with TRBD1. The CDR3 runs to 14 residues. The germline gives CDR1 MDHEN, CDR2 SYDVKM. The V segment lost 8 bases and the J segment 7 bases; nucleotides outside the gene matches: 8. The CDR3 loop reads CASLGTGEGQPQHF. The CDR3 DNA reads TGTGCCAGCCTGGGGACAGGGGAAGGACAGCCCCAGCATTTT.

This chain links TRBV30 with TRBJ1-2; no reliable D call. The CDR3 is 10 residues long. Trimming pared 5 bases from V and 8 bases from J, leaving 9 bases between. Germline lookup yields CDR1 GTSNPN and CDR2 SVGIG (reference sequence). Written as DNA, the CDR3 is TGTGCCTGGTCCAGAGGGGGCTACACCTTC. Encoded protein: CAWSRGGYTF.

V and J are TRBV7-6 and TRBJ2-3, with D unresolved. The CDR3 sequence is 13 residues long. Per the germline V gene, CDR1 is SGHVS and CDR2 is FNYEAQ. V was pared by 3 bases and J by 6 bases, with 10 bases between. CDR3 sequence (DNA): TGTGCCAGCAGCTTTGTCCCTCATGATACGCAGTATTTT. This encodes CASSFVPHDTQYF.

J is TRBJ2-2 and V is TRBV5-1; no reliable D call. The CDR3 is made up of 15 amino acids. Germline loops: CDR1 SGHRS, CDR2 YFSETQ. Trimming left V 5 bases short and J 0 bases short, with 11 bases between. The CDR3 DNA follows: TGCGCCAGCAGTCGGCAGTCCTCGAACACCGGGGAGCTGTTTTTT. Translation: CASSRQSSNTGELFF.

The chain carries TRBV30 and TRBJ2-2; 7 bases agree with TRBD2. This CDR3 region has 14 residues. CDR1 is GTSNPN, CDR2 SVGIG, per germline (reference sequence). V lost 4 bases and J lost 1; bases outside the gene matches: 3. The CDR3 region is CAWNGGGNTGELFF. The CDR3 bases are TGTGCCTGGAATGGCGGGGGGAACACCGGGGAGCTGTTTTTT.

A remark on this clone: This sample includes further DNA sequences coding for the same CDR3. The J gene is TRBJ2-5, the V gene TRBV27; the D is unclear. Trimming took 6 bases from V and 5 from J, leaving 22 bases between them. In germline, CDR1 is MNHEY, CDR2 SMNVEV (reference sequence). The CDR3 extends over 16 amino acids. Written as DNA, the CDR3 is TGTGCCAGCAGCTTGGTTGGAAGGGCAGGAAGGGAGACCCAGTACTTC. Its protein product is CASSLVGRAGRETQYF.

The gene calls are TRBV5-1 and TRBJ2-1; TRBD2 matches 9 bases. J was trimmed by 9 bases and V by 4 bases; bases with no gene match: 8. This CDR3 spans 14 amino acids. The germline V gene encodes CDR1 SGHRS and CDR2 YFSETQ. The CDR3 nucleotides read TGCGCCAGCAGCCAGGGGACTAGCTTGGGTGAGCAGTTCTTC. Residues: CASSQGTSLGEQFF.

V gene TRBV7-3 combines with J gene TRBJ2-1, with 7 bases matching TRBD1. V lost 4 bases to trimming and J lost 5 bases; unmatched junction nucleotides: 8. The V gene's germline CDR1 is SGHTA and CDR2 FQGTGA. The CDR3 is 15 amino acids. The CDR3 DNA follows: TGTGCCAGCAGCTCCCGACAGGGATTAAACAATGAGCAGTTCTTC. This sequence encodes CASSSRQGLNNEQFF.

This clone was observed a single time. The chain links TRBV28 to TRBJ2-5; D not resolved. Germline V gene data show CDR1 as MDHEN and CDR2 as SYDVKM. Trimming took 3 bases from V and 8 from J, leaving 16 bases between them. The CDR3 covers 14 residues. The CDR3 spells CASSFIRPAATQYF. The CDR3 nucleotides read TGTGCCAGCAGTTTCATCAGACCTGCGGCTACCCAGTACTTC.

CDR3 bases: TGTGCCAGCAGTGCCAACTACGAGCAGTACTTC. Protein: CASSANYEQYF. The rearrangement joins TRBV6-1 to TRBJ2-7; D is uncertain. Trimming removed 4 bases at V and 3 bases at J, with 4 bases between. CDR1 and CDR2 (germline): MNHNS, SASEGT. The CDR3 totals 11 residues.

The V and J genes are TRBV30 and TRBJ1-2, with D tentatively TRBD1 (6 bases). CDR3 length: 13 residues. Germline V gives CDR1 GTSNPN, CDR2 SVGIG (reference sequence). V was clipped by 5 bases and J by 2 bases, with 12 bases between them. The CDR3 DNA is TGTGCCTGGGAACCGGGACACAACTATGGCTACACCTTC. Protein sequence: CAWEPGHNYGYTF.

The gene calls are TRBV6-5 and TRBJ2-1; no definite D call. V dropped 7 bases and J dropped 6 bases, with 19 bases sitting between them. Germline CDR1 MNHEY, CDR2 SVGAGI. This CDR3 comprises 15 residues. The CDR3 reads CASTQSYFSGNEQFF. The CDR3 coding sequence is TGTGCCAGCACACAATCCTACTTTTCAGGCAATGAGCAGTTCTTC.

This chain uses TRBV27 with TRBJ1-5; D is perhaps TRBD1 (6 bases). CDR1 and CDR2 (germline): MNHEY, SMNVEV (reference sequence). The CDR3 consists of 14 residues. Trimming took 2 bases from V and 2 from J, leaving 7 bases between them. The CDR3 bases are TGTGCCAGCAGTTTAGGGGGCCGCAATCAGCCCCAGCATTTT. It is translated as CASSLGGRNQPQHF.

This clone was picked up a small number of times. The V call is TRBV5-4, the J call TRBJ2-7; TRBD1 or TRBD2 may be the D gene (5 bases each). The CDR3 covers 16 residues. From germline, CDR1 is SGHNT and CDR2 YYREEE (reference sequence). V was trimmed by 4 bases and J by 2 bases, leaving 19 bases between them. CDR3 nucleotides: TGTGCCAGCAGCCCGCCGGGACGTATGCTGACCTACGAGCAGTACTTC. Translation: CASSPPGRMLTYEQYF.

The V call is TRBV6-5, the J call TRBJ2-5; no clear D. From germline, CDR1 is MNHEY and CDR2 SVGAGI. Trimming removed 6 bases from V and 5 bases from J, with 7 bases in between. The CDR3 is 11 amino acids. The chain's CDR3 is CASSPGETQYF. The CDR3 DNA sequence: TGTGCCAGCAGCCCTGGGGAGACCCAGTACTTC.

CDR3 bases: TGTGCCTGGAGGGCCCGACAGGGATTGAACACCGGGGAGCTGTTTTTT. This sequence encodes CAWRARQGLNTGELFF. V and J are TRBV30 and TRBJ2-2; 7 bases fit TRBD1. The CDR3 has 16 residues. Germline V gene sequence: CDR1 GTSNPN, CDR2 SVGIG (reference sequence). J was trimmed by 1 base and V by 3 bases; bases with no gene match: 8.

The genes are TRBV11-2 and TRBJ2-5, with unresolved D. The length of the CDR3 is 17 residues. From germline, CDR1 is SGHAT and CDR2 FQNNGV. Trimming cost V 0 bases and J 3 bases, with 17 bases left between them. The CDR3 region has the DNA TGTGCCAGCAGCTTAGATCGTGAAAGCCGTTCTAAAGAGACCCAGTACTTC. Protein product: CASSLDRESRSKETQYF.

CDR3 in amino acids: CSLTGGGETQYF. The CDR3 coding sequence is TGCAGCTTAACCGGGGGAGGGGAGACCCAGTACTTC. The chain combines TRBV29-1 with TRBJ2-5, with 7 nucleotides matching TRBD2. CDR3 size: 12 residues. V lost 8 bases to trimming and J lost 5 bases; unmatched junction nucleotides: 8. Looked up from germline, CDR1 is SQVTM and CDR2 is ANQGSEA.